This T cell receptor (beta chain) was found in a study of immune cell composition in non-small cell lung cancer. The CDR3 sequence is 17 residues long. The germline CDR1 and CDR2 sequences are SGDLS and YYNGEE. Trimming stripped 1 base from V and 0 bases from J, with 11 bases between. Normal lung sampling was at least 3 cm from the tumour, as distant as possible. Template was genomic DNA from frozen, unsorted single-cell suspensions. The study, taken as a whole, reports: About 80% of squamous and under 35% of adenocarcinoma cases had tumour-associated clones >0.5%. Dominant in vivo tumour-associated clones were not shown to share tumour-reactive sequences. Adenocarcinomas with higher top tumour-associated clone frequency had more reactive TILs.

This clone is large. Its antigen is not identified. Here immunoSEQ multiplex PCR was the method, and the copy in TCRdb shows in-frame clones only, minus some. The repertoire includes about 2,200 clones, approximately 69% of them detected once, and 15% to 19% sits in the top ten. Source material: non-adjacent lung tissue. This receptor was taken from a human donor with non-small cell lung cancer. The rearrangement joins TRBV9 to TRBJ2-6, with D possibly being TRBD1 (6 bases). CDR3 sequence: CASSVRTAGSGANVLTF. In DNA form, the CDR3 reads TGTGCCAGCAGCGTACGGACAGCAGGCTCTGGGGCCAACGTCCTGACTTTC. Supplemented by reference TRBV9 and TRBJ2-6, the full variable domain reads DSGVTQTPKHLITATGQRVTLRCSPRSGDLSVYWYQQSLDQGLQFLIQYYNGEERAKGNILERFSAQQFPDLHSELNLSSLELGDSALYFCASSVRTAGSGANVLTFGAGSRLTVL.